The clone carrying this TCR beta chain was recorded at least ten times. The target antigen is unknown. These data belong to a study of early T cells in non-severe SARS-CoV-2 infection. The overall study: Unsorted whole blood bulk RNA was sequenced, with unpaired chains.

Study-wide results and limits: Reliance on VDJdb matching favored anti-spike CD8 responses; private and CD4 specificities were missed.

There are 15 residues in the CDR3. Per the germline V gene, CDR1 is MNHEY and CDR2 is SVGEGT. Unmatched junction bases numbered 5, after V lost 5 bases and J lost 5 bases. Individually, cDNA molecules had unique molecular identifiers attached to them. TCRdb re-called the 5' RACE reads through MiXCR, storing one row per CDR3 protein. This sample has 70,000 to 95,000 distinct CDR3 sequences, with 14% found just once. The chain carries TRBV6-2 or TRBV6-3 and TRBJ2-5; the match to TRBD2 covers 13 bases. What was sequenced was whole blood. The source is an adult who was a healthcare worker with PCR-confirmed SARS-CoV-2 infection or an uninfected control (not recorded which). The CDR3 bases are TGTGCCAGCAGTCGGACTAGCGGGGGTTTGGAGACCCAGTACTTC. Its protein product is CASSRTSGGLETQYF.